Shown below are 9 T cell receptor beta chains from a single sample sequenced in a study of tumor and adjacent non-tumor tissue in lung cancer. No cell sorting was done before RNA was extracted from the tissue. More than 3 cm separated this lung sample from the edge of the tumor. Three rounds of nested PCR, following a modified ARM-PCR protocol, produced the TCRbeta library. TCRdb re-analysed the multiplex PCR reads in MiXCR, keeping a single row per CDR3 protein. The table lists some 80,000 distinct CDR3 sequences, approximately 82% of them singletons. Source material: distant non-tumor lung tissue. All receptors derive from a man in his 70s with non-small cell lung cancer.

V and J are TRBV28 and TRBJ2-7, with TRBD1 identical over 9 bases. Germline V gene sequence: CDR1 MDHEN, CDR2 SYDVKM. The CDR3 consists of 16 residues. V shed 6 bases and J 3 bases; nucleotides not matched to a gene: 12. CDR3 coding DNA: TGTGCCAGCAGAAACCGGGCGACAGGGGGTTACTACGAGCAGTACTTC. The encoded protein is CASRNRATGGYYEQYF. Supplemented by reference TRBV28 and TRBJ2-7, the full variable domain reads DVKVTQSSRYLVKRTGEKVFLECVQDMDHENMFWYRQDPGLGLRLIYFSYDVKMKEKGDIPEGYSVSREKKERFSLILESASTNQTSMYLCASRNRATGGYYEQYFGPGTRLTVT.

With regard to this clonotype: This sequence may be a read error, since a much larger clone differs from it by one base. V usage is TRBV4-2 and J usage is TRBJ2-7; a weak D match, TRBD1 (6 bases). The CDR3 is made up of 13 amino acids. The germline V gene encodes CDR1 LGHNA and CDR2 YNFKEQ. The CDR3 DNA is TGTGCCAGCAGCCCGTTTACAGGGCGCGAGCATTACTTC. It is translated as CASSPFTGREHYF.

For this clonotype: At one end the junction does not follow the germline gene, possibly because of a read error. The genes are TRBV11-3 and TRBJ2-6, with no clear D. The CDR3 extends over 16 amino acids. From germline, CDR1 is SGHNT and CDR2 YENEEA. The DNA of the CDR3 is TGTGCCATCAGCTTGCGACTGAGCTCTGGGGTCAACGTCCTGACTTTC. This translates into CAISLRLSSGVNVLTF.

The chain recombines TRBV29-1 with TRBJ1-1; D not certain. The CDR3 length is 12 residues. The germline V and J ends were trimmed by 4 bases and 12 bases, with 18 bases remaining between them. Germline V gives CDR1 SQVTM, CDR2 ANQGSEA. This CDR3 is CSVVAVRPESFF. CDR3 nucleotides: TGCAGCGTTGTGGCGGTGAGGCCCGAATCTTTCTTT.

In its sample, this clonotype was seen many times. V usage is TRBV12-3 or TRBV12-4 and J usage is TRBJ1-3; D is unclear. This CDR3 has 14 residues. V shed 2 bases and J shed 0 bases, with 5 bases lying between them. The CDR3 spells CASSLRLSGNTIYF. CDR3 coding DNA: TGTGCCAGCAGTTTAAGGCTCTCTGGAAACACCATATATTTT.

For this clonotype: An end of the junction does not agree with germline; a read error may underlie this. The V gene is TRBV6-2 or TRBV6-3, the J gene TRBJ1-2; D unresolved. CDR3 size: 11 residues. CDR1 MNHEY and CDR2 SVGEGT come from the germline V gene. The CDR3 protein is CASSLSYCYTF. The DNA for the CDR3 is TGTGCCAGCAGTCTCTCATATTGCTACACGTTC.

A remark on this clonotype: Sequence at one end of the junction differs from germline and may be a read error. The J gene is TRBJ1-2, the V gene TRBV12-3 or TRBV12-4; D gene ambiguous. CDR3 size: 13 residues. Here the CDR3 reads CASSLGVDYDYTF. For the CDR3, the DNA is TGTGCCAGCAGTTTAGGGGTTGACTATGACTACACCTTC.

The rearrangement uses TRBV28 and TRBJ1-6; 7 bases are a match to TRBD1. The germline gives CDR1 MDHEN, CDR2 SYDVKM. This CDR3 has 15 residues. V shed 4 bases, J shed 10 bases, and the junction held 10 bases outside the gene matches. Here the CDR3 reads CASSSEQGPGSPLHF. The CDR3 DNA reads TGTGCCAGCAGTTCAGAACAGGGGCCTGGATCACCCCTCCACTTT.

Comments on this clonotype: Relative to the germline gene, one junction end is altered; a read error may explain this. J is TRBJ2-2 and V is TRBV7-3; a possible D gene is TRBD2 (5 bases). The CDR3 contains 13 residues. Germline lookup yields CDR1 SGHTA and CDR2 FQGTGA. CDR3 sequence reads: CASSKANTGEMFF. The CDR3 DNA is TGTGCCAGCAGCAAAGCGAACACCGGGGAGATGTTTTTT.